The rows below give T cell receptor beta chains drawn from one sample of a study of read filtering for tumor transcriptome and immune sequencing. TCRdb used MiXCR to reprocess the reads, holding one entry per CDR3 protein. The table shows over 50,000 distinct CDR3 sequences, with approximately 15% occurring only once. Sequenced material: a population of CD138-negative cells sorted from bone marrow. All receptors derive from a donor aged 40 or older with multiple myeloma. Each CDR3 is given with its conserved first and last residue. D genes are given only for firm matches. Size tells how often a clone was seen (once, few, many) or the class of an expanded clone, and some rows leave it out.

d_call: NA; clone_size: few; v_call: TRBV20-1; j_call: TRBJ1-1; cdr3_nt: TGCAGTGCTAGGGACTGGATGGGAGCTTTCTTT; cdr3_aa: CSARDWMGAFF
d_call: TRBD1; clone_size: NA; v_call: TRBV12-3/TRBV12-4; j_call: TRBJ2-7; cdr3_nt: TGTGCCAGCAGCGTACAGGGGGCGGCGGTCGGGCAGTATTTC; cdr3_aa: CASSVQGAAVGQYF
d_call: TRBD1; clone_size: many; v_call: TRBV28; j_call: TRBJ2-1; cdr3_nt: TGTGCCAGCAGTTTTTTGACAGGGGGCTACTACAATGAGCAGTTCTTC; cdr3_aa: CASSFLTGGYYNEQFF
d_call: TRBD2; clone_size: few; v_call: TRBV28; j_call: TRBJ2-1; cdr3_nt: TGTGCCAGCAGCCAGACTAGCGGGAGCCGGAATGAGCAGTTCTTC; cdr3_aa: CASSQTSGSRNEQFF
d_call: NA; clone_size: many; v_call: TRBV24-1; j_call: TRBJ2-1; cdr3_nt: TGTGCCACCAGTCCACAGGGAATGGGGGACAATGAGCAGTTCTTC; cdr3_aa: CATSPQGMGDNEQFF
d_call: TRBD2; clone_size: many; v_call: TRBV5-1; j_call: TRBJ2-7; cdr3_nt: TGCGCCAGCAGGATGACTAGCGGGAGTTTCTCCTACGAGCAGTACTTC; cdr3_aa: CASRMTSGSFSYEQYF
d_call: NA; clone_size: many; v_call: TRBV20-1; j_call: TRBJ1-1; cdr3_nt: TGCAGTGCTAGAGACTTCGGGGGCGGGAGGACTGAAGCTTTCTTT; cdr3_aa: CSARDFGGGRTEAFF
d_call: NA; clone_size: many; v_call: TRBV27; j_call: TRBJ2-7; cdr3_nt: TGTGCCAGCAGTCAACGGACGGCCAACTACGAGCAGTACTTC; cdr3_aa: CASSQRTANYEQYF
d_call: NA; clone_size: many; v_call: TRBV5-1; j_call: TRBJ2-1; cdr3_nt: TGCGCCAGCAGTCCTTTAGGCGATGAGCAGTTCTTC; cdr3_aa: CASSPLGDEQFF
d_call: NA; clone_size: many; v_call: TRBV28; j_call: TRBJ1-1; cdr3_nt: TGTGCCAGCAGTTTATCGGGGGGAATGTTGACTGAAGCTTTCTTT; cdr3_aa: CASSLSGGMLTEAFF
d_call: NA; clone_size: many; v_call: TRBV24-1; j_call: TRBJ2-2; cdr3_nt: TGTGCCACCAGTGATTTGCGGCAGGGTCCTGCCCACCGGGCCGGGGAGCTGTTTTTT; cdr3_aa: CATSDLRQGPAHRAGELFF
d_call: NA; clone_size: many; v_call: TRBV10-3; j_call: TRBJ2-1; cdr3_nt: TGTGCCATCAGTGAATTCGCGGGAACTTACAATGAGCAGTTCTTC; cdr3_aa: CAISEFAGTYNEQFF
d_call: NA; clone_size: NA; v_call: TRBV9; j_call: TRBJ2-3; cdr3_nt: TGTGCCAGCAGCGTAGACCTGAAGGATACGCAGTATTTT; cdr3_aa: CASSVDLKDTQYF
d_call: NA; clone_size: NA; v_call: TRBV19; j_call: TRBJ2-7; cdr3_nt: TGTGCCAGTAGTCGGGGACTTTCCTACGAGCAGTACTTC; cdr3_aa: CASSRGLSYEQYF
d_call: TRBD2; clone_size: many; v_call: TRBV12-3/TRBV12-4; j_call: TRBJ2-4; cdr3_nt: TGTGCCAGCAGCCGGACTAGCGGTAACATTCAGTACTTC; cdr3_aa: CASSRTSGNIQYF
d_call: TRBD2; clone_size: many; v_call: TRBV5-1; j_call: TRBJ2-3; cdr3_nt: TGCGCCAGCCTCCGTAGCGGGACAAGCACAGATACGCAGTATTTT; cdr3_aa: CASLRSGTSTDTQYF
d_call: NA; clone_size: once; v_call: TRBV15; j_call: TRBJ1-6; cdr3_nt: TGTGCCACCAGCAGAGGGGGATCAGGGGCGGAGAATTCACCCCTCCACTTT; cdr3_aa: CATSRGGSGAENSPLHF
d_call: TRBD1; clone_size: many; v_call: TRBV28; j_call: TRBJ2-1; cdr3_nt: TGTGCCATTCGGGACCGGGACAGGGGGCGAAAGTACAATGAGCAGTTCTTC; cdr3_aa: CAIRDRDRGRKYNEQFF
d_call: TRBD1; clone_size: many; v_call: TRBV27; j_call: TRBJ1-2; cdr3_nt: TGTGCCAGCAGTTTATCGGGGACAGGAGTCTATGGCTACACCTTC; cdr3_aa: CASSLSGTGVYGYTF
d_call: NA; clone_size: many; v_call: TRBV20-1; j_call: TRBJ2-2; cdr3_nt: TGCAGTGCTAGAGTAGGAGCAGGGAACACCGGGGAGCTGTTTTTT; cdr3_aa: CSARVGAGNTGELFF
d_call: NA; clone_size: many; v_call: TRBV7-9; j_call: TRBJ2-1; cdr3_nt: TGTGCCAGCAGCTTAGGGGCTAGCTTCGATGAGCAGTTCTTC; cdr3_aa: CASSLGASFDEQFF
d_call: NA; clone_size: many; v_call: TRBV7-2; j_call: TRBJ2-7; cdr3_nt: TGTGCCAGCAGCGGGGGTAGCAGAGGCTACGAGCAGTACTTC; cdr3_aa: CASSGGSRGYEQYF
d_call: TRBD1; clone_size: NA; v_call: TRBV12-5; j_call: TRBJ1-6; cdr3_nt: TGTGCTAGTGGTTTGCCCGGGACAGCCGGTAATTCACCCCTCCACTTT; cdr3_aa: CASGLPGTAGNSPLHF
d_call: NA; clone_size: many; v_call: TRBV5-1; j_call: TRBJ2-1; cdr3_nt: TGCGCCAGCAGCTTGGGACTAATCCACAATGAGCAGTTCTTC; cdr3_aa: CASSLGLIHNEQFF
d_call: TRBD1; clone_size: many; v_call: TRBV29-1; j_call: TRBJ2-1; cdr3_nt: TGCAGCGTCCTTACTTCAGGGGGCATTAACAATGAGCAGTTCTTC; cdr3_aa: CSVLTSGGINNEQFF
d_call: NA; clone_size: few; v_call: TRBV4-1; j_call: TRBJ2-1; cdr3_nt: TGCGCCAGCAGCCAAGATGTACGGGGATACAATGAGCAGTTCTTC; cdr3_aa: CASSQDVRGYNEQFF
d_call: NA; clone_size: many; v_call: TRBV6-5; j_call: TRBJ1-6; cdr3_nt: TGTGCCAGCAGTTACGCTACCAACTGGGTTTCACCCCTCCACTTT; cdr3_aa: CASSYATNWVSPLHF
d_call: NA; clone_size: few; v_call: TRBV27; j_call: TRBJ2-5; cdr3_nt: TGTGCCAGCATTCCTACGGGACACAAGGGGGAGACCCAGTACTTC; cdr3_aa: CASIPTGHKGETQYF
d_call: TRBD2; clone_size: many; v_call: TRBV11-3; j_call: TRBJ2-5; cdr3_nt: TGTGCCAGCAGCTCGGGACTAGCGGGAGGCCAGTACTTC; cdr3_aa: CASSSGLAGGQYF